The 28 T cell receptor beta chains below come from one sample, sequenced in a study of regulatory T cells in long-lasting Graves disease. Time point denoted: persistent/refractory GD, antithyroid drugs over 5 years with positive TRAb. There was RNA extracted from PBMCs, and the TCR library was made from it. TCR beta libraries were built with iRepertoire HTBI primers and Arm-PCR of CDR3 regions. TCRdb fed the multiplex PCR reads into MiXCR, producing one record per CDR3 protein. This table has approximately 290,000 distinct CDR3 sequences, around 21% appearing once. Here the sequenced sample was peripheral blood mononuclear cells (PBMCs), taken when the disease was refractory, from a patient treated with antithyroid drugs. These TCRs come from a female donor with Graves disease.

The rearrangement uses TRBV13 and TRBJ1-4; 7 positions agree with TRBD1. Germline V CDR1 and CDR2: PRHDT, FYEKMQ (reference sequence). This CDR3 has 15 residues. J gave up 8 bases and V 5 bases, and 11 bases lay outside the gene matches. The CDR3 protein is CASSPREGAPEKLFF. CDR3 DNA: TGTGCCAGCAGCCCCCGGGAGGGGGCGCCCGAAAAACTGTTTTTT.

This clonotype was seen at least ten times. The chain recombines TRBV6-1 with TRBJ1-1; TRBD1 might be the D (5 bases). This CDR3 has 13 residues. V lost 7 bases to trimming and J lost 2 bases, with 11 bases between them. The germline gives CDR1 MNHNS, CDR2 SASEGT. CDR3 DNA sequence: TGTGCCAGCATCGGGACCCGAAACACTGAAGCTTTCTTT. Protein: CASIGTRNTEAFF.

Ten or more counts support this clonotype. The rearrangement joins TRBV27 to TRBJ1-2; tentative D call: TRBD1 (5 bases). CDR3 length: 14 amino acids. Germline V gene data show CDR1 as MNHEY and CDR2 as SMNVEV (reference sequence). V was cut by 0 bases and J by 6 bases, with 11 bases left in between. This CDR3 is CASSLSSAGHGYTF. CDR3 DNA: TGTGCCAGCAGTTTATCGTCCGCAGGGCATGGCTACACCTTC.

This chain connects TRBV3-1 to TRBJ1-4; D might be TRBD1 (6 bases). Deletions cut 1 base from V and 8 bases from J, with 14 bases between. Looked up from germline, CDR1 is LGHDT and CDR2 is YNNKEL (reference sequence). The CDR3 is 15 amino acids. In DNA, the CDR3 is TGTGCCAGCAGCCAAGCCACAGGGTTCGGGGAAAAACTGTTTTTT. Amino acids: CASSQATGFGEKLFF.

This chain links TRBV10-3 with TRBJ2-3; perhaps TRBD2 as D (6 bases). With 11 bases removed from V and 0 bases from J, the gap between germline ends came to 12 bases. Germline V lookup: CDR1 ENHRY, CDR2 SYGVKD. This CDR3 has 13 residues. Here the CDR3 DNA reads TGTGCCGTCCGGGGACTTAGCACAGATACGCAGTATTTT. Encoded protein: CAVRGLSTDTQYF.

With respect to this clonotype: One base away lies a much larger clone, so this may be a sequencing read error. This chain joins TRBV27 and TRBJ2-7; no definite D call. The CDR3 has 18 amino acids. Germline lookup yields CDR1 MNHEY and CDR2 SMNVEV (reference sequence). CDR3 protein: CASSTHARWGEGLDERYF. CDR3 coding DNA: TGTGCCAGCAGTACTCATGCCCGGTGGGGTGAAGGGTTAGACGAGCGGTACTTC.

The V gene is TRBV4-3, the J gene TRBJ2-7, with D perhaps matching TRBD2 (6 bases). V was clipped by 0 bases and J by 2 bases, with 8 bases between them. Per germline, CDR1 LGHNA and CDR2 YSLEER. This CDR3 spans 14 amino acids. The CDR3 loop is CASSQEVAAYEQYF. The CDR3 DNA is TGCGCCAGCAGCCAAGAGGTAGCGGCCTACGAGCAGTACTTC.

The gene calls are TRBV7-2 and TRBJ2-2; 13 positions agree with TRBD2. Looked up from germline, CDR1 is SGHTA and CDR2 is FQGNSA. With V trimmed by 3 bases and J by 7 bases, 8 bases remained unmatched. The length of the CDR3 is 17 residues. This CDR3 is CASSFTSGRVFGGELFF. CDR3 nucleotide sequence: TGTGCCAGCAGCTTTACTAGCGGGAGGGTTTTTGGCGGGGAGCTGTTTTTT.

This chain uses TRBV30 with TRBJ2-2; either TRBD1 or TRBD2 may supply D (7 bases each). This CDR3 is built from 14 residues. The germline V gene encodes CDR1 GTSNPN and CDR2 SVGIG (reference sequence). The V gene lost 8 bases and the J gene lost 5 bases, with 18 bases spanning the gap. The CDR3 bases are TGTGCCCTAAGGGAGGGGGCCGGGACCGGGGAGCTGTTTTTT. Translated, it gives CALREGAGTGELFF.

This clonotype was found a few times. The chain recombines TRBV20-1 with TRBJ1-6, with D unclear. CDR3 length: 14 residues. Germline-derived CDR1 and CDR2 are DFQATT and SNEGSKA (reference sequence). V lost 5 bases to trimming and J lost 0 bases, with 8 bases between them. The CDR3 DNA is TGCAGTGCTGTTATGTCCTCCTATAATTCACCCCTCCACTTT. It is translated as CSAVMSSYNSPLHF.

Remarks on this clonotype: The junction shows a germline mismatch at one end, possibly a read error. This chain joins TRBV5-1 and TRBJ1-5; TRBD1 might be the D (6 bases). This CDR3 has 15 residues. The germline V gene encodes CDR1 SGHRS and CDR2 YFSETQ. The CDR3, as DNA: TGTGCCAGCAGCTTGGCTGGGGGGGCCGGTCAGCCCCAGCATTTT. Residues: CASSLAGGAGQPQHF.

This clonotype was seen many times. The chain joins TRBV5-1 to TRBJ1-4; 7 nucleotides agree with TRBD1. V was clipped by 0 bases and J by 8 bases; unmatched bases: 4. The germline V gene has CDR1 SGHRS and CDR2 YFSETQ. The CDR3 is 14 residues long. The CDR3 nucleotides are TGCGCCAGCAGCTTGGGACAGGGAGAAGAAAAACTGTTTTTT. It specifies CASSLGQGEEKLFF.

In regard to this clonotype: A much larger clonotype is one base distant, so this may be a read error. The V call is TRBV11-1, the J call TRBJ2-5; 15 bases agree with TRBD2. From germline, CDR1 is SGHAT and CDR2 FQDESV (reference sequence). CDR3 length: 15 residues. CDR3 bases: TGTGCCAACAGCACCGGACTAGCGGGAGGGGAGACCCAGTACTTC. Amino acid sequence: CANSTGLAGGETQYF.

This chain connects TRBV28 to TRBJ2-1; 7 bases are shared with TRBD2. V trimming: 5 bases; J trimming: 6 bases; junction bases outside the gene matches: 7. This CDR3 is built from 14 residues. Germline lookup yields CDR1 MDHEN and CDR2 SYDVKM. The CDR3 DNA reads as TGTGCCAGCAGTCCAGGGACTAAACTCAATGAGCAGTTCTTC. It codes for CASSPGTKLNEQFF.

This clonotype was found many times. The rearrangement links TRBV6-5 to TRBJ2-7; TRBD2 matches 8 bases. The J segment lost 2 bases and the V segment lost 2 bases, leaving 2 bases of the junction unmatched. CDR1 and CDR2 from the germline V gene are MNHEY and SVGAGI. CDR3 size: 14 residues. The CDR3 loop reads CASSYLAGPYEQYF. The CDR3 nucleotides are TGTGCCAGCAGTTACCTAGCGGGTCCCTACGAGCAGTACTTC.

This clonotype was recorded many times. This rearrangement joins TRBV28 to TRBJ2-7; 8 nucleotides match TRBD1. Germline CDR1 is MDHEN and CDR2 is SYDVKM. The V gene end was trimmed by 4 bases and the J gene end by 2 bases; junction bases not matched to a gene: 10. CDR3 length: 16 amino acids. The CDR3 DNA reads as TGTGCCAGCAGTTCATACAACCAGGGGGCCCCCTACGAGCAGTACTTC. Its translation: CASSSYNQGAPYEQYF.

In DNA form, the CDR3 reads TGTGCCAGCAGCCATTGGGCAGGGACCCAGTACTTC. The encoded protein is CASSHWAGTQYF. The chain has TRBV7-6 and TRBJ2-5; no clear D. The CDR3 is made up of 12 amino acids. Germline CDR1 reads SGHVS; CDR2 reads FNYEAQ. V was shortened by 5 bases and J by 7 bases, with 11 bases between the two germline ends.

The gene calls are TRBV7-8 and TRBJ2-2; a possible D gene is TRBD2 (5 bases). V was trimmed by 4 bases and J by 7 bases, leaving 16 bases between them. The germline V gene encodes CDR1 SGHVS and CDR2 FQNEAQ. The CDR3 loop spans 15 amino acids. DNA for the CDR3: TGTGCCAGCAGCTCCCCACCCCAAAGCGGCGGGGAGCTGTTTTTT. It specifies CASSSPPQSGGELFF.

The chain couples TRBV20-1 to TRBJ1-1; 10 positions match TRBD1. The germline V gene has CDR1 DFQATT and CDR2 SNEGSKA (reference sequence). With 2 bases clipped from V and 3 bases from J, the junction kept 6 bases outside the gene matches. The CDR3 runs to 15 residues. CDR3 in amino acids: CSARSGQGGHTEAFF. CDR3 nucleotides: TGCAGTGCTAGATCCGGACAGGGGGGTCACACTGAAGCTTTCTTT.

This clonotype was counted only a few times. The chain has TRBV6-5 and TRBJ2-7; 9 nucleotides agree with TRBD1. Losses at the gene ends were 2 bases for V and 5 bases for J; bases not matched to a gene: 4. The CDR3 is 14 amino acids. Germline V CDR1 and CDR2: MNHEY, SVGAGI. The CDR3 bases are TGTGCCAGCAGTTACAACAGGGGGCAACACGAGCAGTACTTC. This encodes CASSYNRGQHEQYF.

This rearrangement joins TRBV30 to TRBJ1-2; D is uncertain. The germline V gene has CDR1 GTSNPN and CDR2 SVGIG (reference sequence). This CDR3 has 12 residues. The ends were cut back, 0 bases at V and 7 bases at J, with 9 bases in the middle. The CDR3 coding sequence is TGTGCCTGGAGTGTAGTGGGGTTTGGCTACACCTTC. As protein: CAWSVVGFGYTF. The complete variable domain, with remaining parts taken from reference TRBV30 and TRBJ1-2, reads SQTIHQWPATLVQPVGSPLSLECTVEGTSNPNLYWYRQAAGRGLQLLFYSVGIGQISSEVPQNLSASRPQDRQFILSSKKLLLSDSGFYLCAWSVVGFGYTFGSGTRLTVV.

A note on this clonotype: A read error is possible here, since a much larger clone lies one base away. J is TRBJ2-2 and V is TRBV6-2 or TRBV6-3, with 10 bases lining up with TRBD1. CDR3 size: 14 residues. CDR1 and CDR2 from the germline V gene are MNHEY and SVGEGT. V lost 10 bases to trimming and J lost 7 bases; unmatched junction nucleotides: 9. The CDR3 DNA is TGTGCCACCCGGGACAGGGGCTTCCGCGGGGAGCTGTTTTTT. Translated, it gives CATRDRGFRGELFF.

This clonotype was picked up a small number of times. In DNA form, the CDR3 reads TGTGCCAGCAGCCCCGTCAGAGGGGTGGCCGGGGAGCTGTTTTTT. Its protein product is CASSPVRGVAGELFF. The chain carries TRBV7-2 and TRBJ2-2; D tentatively reads TRBD1 or TRBD2 (5 bases each). The CDR3 extends over 15 amino acids. The ends were cut back, 5 bases at V and 6 bases at J, with 16 bases in the middle. Germline CDR1 reads SGHTA; CDR2 reads FQGNSA.

This chain links TRBV24-1 with TRBJ1-2; 8 bases match TRBD1. J lost 6 bases, V lost 5 bases, and 1 base had no gene match. CDR3 length: 12 amino acids. Germline CDR1 and CDR2: KGHDR and SFDVKD. The DNA for the CDR3 is TGTGCCACCAGTGGGACAGGGAATGGCTACACCTTC. Amino acids: CATSGTGNGYTF.

The chain couples TRBV28 to TRBJ1-5, with a possible D match to TRBD1 (6 bases). Germline V gene sequence: CDR1 MDHEN, CDR2 SYDVKM. V was cut by 7 bases and J by 5 bases, with 15 bases left in between. The CDR3 sequence is 14 residues long. For the CDR3, the DNA is TGTGCCAGCAATACCCCAGGGGACCATCAGCCCCAGCATTTT. Protein: CASNTPGDHQPQHF.

In this sample, this clonotype turned up many times. The chain combines TRBV2 with TRBJ1-1, with D perhaps TRBD1 (5 bases). Germline V gene data show CDR1 as SNHLY and CDR2 as FYNNEI. The CDR3 spans 17 residues. With 6 bases removed from V and 3 bases from J, the gap between germline ends came to 23 bases. DNA for the CDR3: TGTGCCAGCAGATTCGACTCGGAGAGAGGGGTGGACACTGAAGCTTTCTTT. This translates into CASRFDSERGVDTEAFF.

In its sample, this clonotype was seen many times. The chain has TRBV30 and TRBJ2-7; D may be TRBD1 (6 bases). The CDR3 loop spans 13 amino acids. Germline values: CDR1 GTSNPN, CDR2 SVGIG (reference sequence). V lost 1 base and J lost 7, with 14 bases in between. The CDR3 DNA sequence: TGTGCCTGGAGTGCTTCCCGGGACACGGAGCAGTACTTC. This translates into CAWSASRDTEQYF.

This clonotype was recorded at least ten times. This chain uses TRBV2 with TRBJ1-1, with 11 bases aligning to TRBD1. This CDR3 comprises 18 residues. Germline V CDR1 and CDR2: SNHLY, FYNNEI. V dropped 6 bases and J dropped 1; count of bases not matched to a gene: 13. CDR3: CASRRGQGVGISNTEAFF. CDR3 nucleotides: TGTGCCAGCAGGCGGGGACAGGGGGTCGGTATATCGAACACTGAAGCTTTCTTT.